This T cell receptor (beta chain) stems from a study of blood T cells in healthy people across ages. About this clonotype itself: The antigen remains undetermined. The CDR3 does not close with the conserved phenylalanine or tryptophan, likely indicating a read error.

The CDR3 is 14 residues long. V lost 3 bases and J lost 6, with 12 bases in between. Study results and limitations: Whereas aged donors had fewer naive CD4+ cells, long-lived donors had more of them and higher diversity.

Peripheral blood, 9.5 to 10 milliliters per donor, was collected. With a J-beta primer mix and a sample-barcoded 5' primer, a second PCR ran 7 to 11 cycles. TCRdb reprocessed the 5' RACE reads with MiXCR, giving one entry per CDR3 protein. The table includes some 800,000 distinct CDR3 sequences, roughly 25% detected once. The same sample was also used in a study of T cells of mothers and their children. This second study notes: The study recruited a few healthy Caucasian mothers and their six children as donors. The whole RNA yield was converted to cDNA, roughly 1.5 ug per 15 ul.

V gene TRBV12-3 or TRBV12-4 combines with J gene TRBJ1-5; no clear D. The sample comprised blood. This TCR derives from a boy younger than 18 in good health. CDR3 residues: CASSFGLIRQPQHL. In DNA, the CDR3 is TGTGCCAGCAGTTTTGGGCTCATTCGTCAGCCCCAGCATCTT.